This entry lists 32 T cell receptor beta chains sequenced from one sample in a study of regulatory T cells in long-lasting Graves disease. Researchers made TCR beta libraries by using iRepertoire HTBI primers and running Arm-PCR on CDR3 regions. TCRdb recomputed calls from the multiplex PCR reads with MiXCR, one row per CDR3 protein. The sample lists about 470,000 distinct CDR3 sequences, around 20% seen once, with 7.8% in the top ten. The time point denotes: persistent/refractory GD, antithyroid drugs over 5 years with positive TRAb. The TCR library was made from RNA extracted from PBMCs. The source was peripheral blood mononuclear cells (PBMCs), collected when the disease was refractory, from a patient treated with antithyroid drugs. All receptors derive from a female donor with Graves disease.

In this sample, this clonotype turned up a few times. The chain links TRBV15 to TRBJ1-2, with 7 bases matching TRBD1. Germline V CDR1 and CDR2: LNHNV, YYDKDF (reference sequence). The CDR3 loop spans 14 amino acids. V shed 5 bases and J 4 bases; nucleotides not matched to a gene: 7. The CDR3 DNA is TGTGCCACCAGCCCCCGGGACAGCGGCTATGGCTACACCTTC. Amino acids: CATSPRDSGYGYTF.

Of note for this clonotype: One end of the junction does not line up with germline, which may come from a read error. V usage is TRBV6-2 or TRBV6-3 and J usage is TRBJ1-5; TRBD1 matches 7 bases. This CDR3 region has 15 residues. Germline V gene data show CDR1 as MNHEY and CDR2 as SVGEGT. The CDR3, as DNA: TGTGCCAGCAGCCCAGACGGAGGGGGCCGGCAGCCCCGGCATTTT. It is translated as CASSPDGGGRQPRHF.

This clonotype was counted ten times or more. The CDR3 sequence is CASSLVNVRHGYTF. In DNA, the CDR3 is TGTGCCAGCAGTTTAGTCAATGTCAGGCATGGCTACACCTTC. V and J are TRBV28 and TRBJ1-2; D uncertain. The V gene lost 2 bases and the J gene lost 6 bases, with 13 bases spanning the gap. This CDR3 contains 14 residues. From germline, CDR1 is MDHEN and CDR2 SYDVKM.

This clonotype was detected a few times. CDR3 protein: CASSPKIQGSQPQHF. CDR3 in DNA: TGTGCCAGCAGTCCAAAAATACAGGGAAGTCAGCCCCAGCATTTT. The chain employs TRBV27 and TRBJ1-5; TRBD1 is a possible D gene (6 bases). Germline V gene data show CDR1 as MNHEY and CDR2 as SMNVEV (reference sequence). Deletions cut 5 bases from V and 6 bases from J, with 17 bases between. The CDR3 has 15 residues.

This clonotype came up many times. The CDR3 sequence: CASSLSFSYEQYF. DNA for the CDR3: TGTGCCAGCAGCTTAAGCTTTTCCTACGAGCAGTACTTC. This sequence joins TRBV11-1 and TRBJ2-7; D gene uncertain. Looked up from germline, CDR1 is SGHAT and CDR2 is FQDESV (reference sequence). V lost 2 bases and J lost 1, with 6 bases in between. The CDR3 consists of 13 residues.

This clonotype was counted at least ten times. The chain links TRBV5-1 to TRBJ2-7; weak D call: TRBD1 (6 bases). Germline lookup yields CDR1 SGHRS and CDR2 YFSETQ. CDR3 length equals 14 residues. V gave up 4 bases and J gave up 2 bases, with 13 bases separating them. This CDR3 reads CASSPRQETYEQYF. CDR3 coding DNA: TGCGCCAGCAGCCCAAGACAGGAGACCTACGAGCAGTACTTC.

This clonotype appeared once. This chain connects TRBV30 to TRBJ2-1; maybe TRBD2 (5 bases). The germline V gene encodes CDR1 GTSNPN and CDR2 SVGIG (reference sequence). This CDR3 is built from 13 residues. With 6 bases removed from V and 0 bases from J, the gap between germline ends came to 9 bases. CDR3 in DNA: TGTGCCTGCTACAGCGGCTCCTACAATGAGCAGTTCTTC. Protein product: CACYSGSYNEQFF.

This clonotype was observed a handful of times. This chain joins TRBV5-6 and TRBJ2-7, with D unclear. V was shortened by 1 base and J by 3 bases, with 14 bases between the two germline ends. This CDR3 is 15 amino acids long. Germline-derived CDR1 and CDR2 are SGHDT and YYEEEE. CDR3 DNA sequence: TGTGCCAGCAGCTTGCCAGGCGACCCAGACTACGAGCAGTACTTC. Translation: CASSLPGDPDYEQYF.

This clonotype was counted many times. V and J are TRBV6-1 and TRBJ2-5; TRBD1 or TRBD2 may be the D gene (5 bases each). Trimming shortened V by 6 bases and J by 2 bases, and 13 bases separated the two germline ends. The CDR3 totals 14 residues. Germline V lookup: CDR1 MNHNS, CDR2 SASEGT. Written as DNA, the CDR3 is TGTGCCAGCAGAAGTGGGGGTAAACAAGAGACCCAGTACTTC. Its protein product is CASRSGGKQETQYF.

The CDR3, as DNA: TGTGCCAGCAGCCAAGAAGGACTAGCGGAAATTTTTCTAGCCAAAAACATTCAGTACTTC. Its protein product is CASSQEGLAEIFLAKNIQYF. This sequence joins TRBV14 and TRBJ2-4; 10 nucleotides agree with TRBD2. J gave up 0 bases and V 0 bases, and 11 bases lay outside the gene matches. The germline V gene encodes CDR1 SGHDN and CDR2 FVKESK. The CDR3 length is 20 residues.

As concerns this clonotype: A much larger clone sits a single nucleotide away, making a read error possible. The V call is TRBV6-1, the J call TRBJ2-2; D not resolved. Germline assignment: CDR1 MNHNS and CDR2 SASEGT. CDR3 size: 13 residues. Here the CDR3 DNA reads TGTACCAGCAGTAACAGTAGACCCGGGGAGCTGTTTTTT. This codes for CTSSNSRPGELFF.

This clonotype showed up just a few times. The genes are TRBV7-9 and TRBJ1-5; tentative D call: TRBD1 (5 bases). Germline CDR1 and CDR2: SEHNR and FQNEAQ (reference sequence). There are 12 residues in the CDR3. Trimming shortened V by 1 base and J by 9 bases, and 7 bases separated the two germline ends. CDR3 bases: TGTGCCAGCAGCTTAGTTGGGGGGCCCCAGCATTTT. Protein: CASSLVGGPQHF.

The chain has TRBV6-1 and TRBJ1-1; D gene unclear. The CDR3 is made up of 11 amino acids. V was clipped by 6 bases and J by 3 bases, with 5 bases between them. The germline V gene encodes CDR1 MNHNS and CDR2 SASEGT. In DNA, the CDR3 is TGTGCCAGCAGGTACGACACTGAAGCTTTCTTT. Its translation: CASRYDTEAFF.

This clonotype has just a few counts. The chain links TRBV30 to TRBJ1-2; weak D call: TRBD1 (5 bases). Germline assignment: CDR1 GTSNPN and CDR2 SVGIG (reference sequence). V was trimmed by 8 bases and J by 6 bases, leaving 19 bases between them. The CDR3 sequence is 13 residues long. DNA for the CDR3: TGTGCCGGATGGGGGGGTTTTAAAGATGGCTACACCTTC. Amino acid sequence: CAGWGGFKDGYTF.

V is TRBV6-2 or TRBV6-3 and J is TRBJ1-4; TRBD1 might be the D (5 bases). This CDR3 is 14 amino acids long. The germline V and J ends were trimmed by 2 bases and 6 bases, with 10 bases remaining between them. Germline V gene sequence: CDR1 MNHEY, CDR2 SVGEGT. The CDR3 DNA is TGTGCCAGCAGTTACGGGACCGGAGATGAAAAACTGTTTTTT. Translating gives CASSYGTGDEKLFF.

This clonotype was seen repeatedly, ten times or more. The CDR3 reads CASSLRGTEAFF. The CDR3 DNA is TGTGCCAGCAGTTTACGGGGCACTGAAGCTTTCTTT. The chain has TRBV28 and TRBJ1-1; D unresolved. V lost 2 bases to trimming and J lost 4 bases, with 5 bases between them. Per the germline V gene, CDR1 is MDHEN and CDR2 is SYDVKM. The CDR3 has 12 residues.

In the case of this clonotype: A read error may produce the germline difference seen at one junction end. This CDR3 reads CASPPTATSYEQYF. DNA of the CDR3: TGTGCCAGCCCACCTACCGCCACTTCCTACGAGCAGTACTTC. The genes are TRBV18 and TRBJ2-5; D remains ambiguous. Judging by the DNA end, TRBJ2-7 fits better; the J call may be wrong. Germline values: CDR1 KGHSH, CDR2 LQKENI. This CDR3 is built from 14 residues.

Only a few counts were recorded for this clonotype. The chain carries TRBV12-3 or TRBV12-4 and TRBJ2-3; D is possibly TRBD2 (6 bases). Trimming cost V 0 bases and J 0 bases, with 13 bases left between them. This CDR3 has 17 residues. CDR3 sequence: CASSLAVGGPSTDTQYF. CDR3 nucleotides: TGTGCCAGCAGTTTAGCAGTGGGAGGCCCTAGCACAGATACGCAGTATTTT.

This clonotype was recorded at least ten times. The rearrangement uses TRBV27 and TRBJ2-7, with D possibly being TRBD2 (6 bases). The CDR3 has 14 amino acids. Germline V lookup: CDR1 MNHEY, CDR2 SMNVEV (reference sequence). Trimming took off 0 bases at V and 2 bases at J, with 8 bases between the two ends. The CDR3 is CASSLSGTAYEQYF. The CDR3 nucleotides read TGTGCCAGCAGTTTATCCGGGACTGCCTACGAGCAGTACTTC.

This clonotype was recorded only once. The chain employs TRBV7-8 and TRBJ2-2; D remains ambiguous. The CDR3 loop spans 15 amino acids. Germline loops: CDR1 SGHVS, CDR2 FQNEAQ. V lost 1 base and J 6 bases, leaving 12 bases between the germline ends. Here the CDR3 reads CASSLEGRTSGELFF. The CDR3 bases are TGTGCCAGCAGCTTAGAGGGTAGAACCTCCGGGGAGCTGTTTTTT.

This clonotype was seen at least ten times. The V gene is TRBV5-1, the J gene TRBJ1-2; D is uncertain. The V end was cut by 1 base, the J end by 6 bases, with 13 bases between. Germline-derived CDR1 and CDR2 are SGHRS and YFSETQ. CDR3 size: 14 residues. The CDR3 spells CASSLSRGGDGYTF. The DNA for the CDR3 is TGCGCCAGCAGCTTGTCCCGGGGAGGAGATGGCTACACCTTC.

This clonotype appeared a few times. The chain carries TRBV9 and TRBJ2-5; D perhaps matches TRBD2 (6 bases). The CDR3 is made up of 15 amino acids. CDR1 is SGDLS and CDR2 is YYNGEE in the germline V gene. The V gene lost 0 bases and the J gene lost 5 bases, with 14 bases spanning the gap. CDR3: CASSVGPGVGETQYF. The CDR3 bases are TGTGCCAGCAGCGTAGGGCCGGGAGTAGGGGAGACCCAGTACTTC. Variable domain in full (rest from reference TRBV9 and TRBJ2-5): DSGVTQTPKHLITATGQRVTLRCSPRSGDLSVYWYQQSLDQGLQFLIQYYNGEERAKGNILERFSAQQFPDLHSELNLSSLELGDSALYFCASSVGPGVGETQYFGPGTRLLVL.

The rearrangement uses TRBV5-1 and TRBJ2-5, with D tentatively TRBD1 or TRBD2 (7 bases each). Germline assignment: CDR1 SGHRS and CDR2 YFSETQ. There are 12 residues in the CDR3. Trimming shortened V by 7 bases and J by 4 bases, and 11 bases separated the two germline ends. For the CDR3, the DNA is TGCGCCAGCGCAGGGGGGGGAGAGACCCAGTACTTC. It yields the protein CASAGGGETQYF.

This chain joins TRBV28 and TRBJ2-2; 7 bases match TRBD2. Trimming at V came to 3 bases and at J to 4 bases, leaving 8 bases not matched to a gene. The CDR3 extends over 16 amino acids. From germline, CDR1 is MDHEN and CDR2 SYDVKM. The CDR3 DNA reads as TGTGCCAGCAGTTTGGTGACTAGCCTCCTCACCGGGGAGCTGTTTTTT. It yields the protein CASSLVTSLLTGELFF.

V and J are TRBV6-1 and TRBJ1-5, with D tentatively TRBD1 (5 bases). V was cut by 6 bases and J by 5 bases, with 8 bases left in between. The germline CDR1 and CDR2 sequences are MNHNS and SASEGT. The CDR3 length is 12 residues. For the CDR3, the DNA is TGTGCCAGCAGCAGGGTTTATCAGCCCCAGCATTTT. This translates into CASSRVYQPQHF.

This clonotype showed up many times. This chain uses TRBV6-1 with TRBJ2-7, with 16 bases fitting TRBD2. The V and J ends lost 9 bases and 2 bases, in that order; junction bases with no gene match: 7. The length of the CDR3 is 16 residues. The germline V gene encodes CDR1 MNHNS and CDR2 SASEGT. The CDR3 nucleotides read TGTGCCAGTTTTGGGACTAGCGGGAGGGCCCCCTACGAGCAGTACTTC. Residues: CASFGTSGRAPYEQYF.

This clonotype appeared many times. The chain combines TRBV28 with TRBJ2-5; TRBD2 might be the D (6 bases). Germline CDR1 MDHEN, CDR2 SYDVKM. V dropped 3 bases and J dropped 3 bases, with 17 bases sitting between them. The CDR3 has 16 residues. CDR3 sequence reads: CASSLLRLSGEETQYF. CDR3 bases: TGTGCCAGCAGTTTGCTTCGGCTTTCGGGGGAAGAGACCCAGTACTTC.

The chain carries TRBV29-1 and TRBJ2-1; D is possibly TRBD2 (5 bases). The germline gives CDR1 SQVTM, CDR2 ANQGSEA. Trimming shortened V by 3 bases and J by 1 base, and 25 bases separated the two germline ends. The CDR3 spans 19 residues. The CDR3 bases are TGCAGCGTTGACCCCCTTTGGGGTGACTCCGGCGGGTCCTACAATGAGCAGTTCTTC. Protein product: CSVDPLWGDSGGSYNEQFF.

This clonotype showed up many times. The CDR3 loop reads CASGTPSVTEAFF. CDR3 nucleotide sequence: TGTGCCAGCGGGACTCCGTCTGTCACTGAAGCTTTCTTT. J is TRBJ1-1 and V is TRBV10-3; D is possibly TRBD1 (5 bases). Germline lookup yields CDR1 ENHRY and CDR2 SYGVKD. Deletions cut 10 bases from V and 4 bases from J, with 16 bases between. This CDR3 is 13 amino acids long.

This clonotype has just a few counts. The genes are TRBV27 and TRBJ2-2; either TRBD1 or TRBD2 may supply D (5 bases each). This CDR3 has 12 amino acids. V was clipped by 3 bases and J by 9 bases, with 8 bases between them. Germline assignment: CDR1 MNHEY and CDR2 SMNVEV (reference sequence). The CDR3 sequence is CASSLGDRELFF. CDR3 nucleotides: TGTGCCAGCAGTTTGGGGGACCGGGAGCTGTTTTTT.

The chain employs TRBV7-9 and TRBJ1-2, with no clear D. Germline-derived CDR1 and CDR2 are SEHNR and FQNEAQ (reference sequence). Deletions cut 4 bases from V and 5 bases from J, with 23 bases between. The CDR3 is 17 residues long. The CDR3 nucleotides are TGTGCCAGCAGCTCAATTTCCGATCCGATGACTTTATATGGCTACACCTTC. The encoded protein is CASSSISDPMTLYGYTF.

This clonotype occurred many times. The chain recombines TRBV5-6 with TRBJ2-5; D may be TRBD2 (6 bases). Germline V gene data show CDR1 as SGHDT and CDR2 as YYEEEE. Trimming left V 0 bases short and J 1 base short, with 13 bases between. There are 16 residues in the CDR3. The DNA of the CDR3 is TGTGCCAGCAGCTTGGAGGTAGCGGTCCGCCAAGAGACCCAGTACTTC. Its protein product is CASSLEVAVRQETQYF.